Each of the 32 T cell receptor beta chains below was sequenced from the same sample in a study of T cells in women clearing cervical HPV infection. The protocol was immunoSEQ multiplex PCR, while the TCRdb copy is restricted to in-frame clones and leaves out a portion. Its clone listing holds nearly 35,000 clones. The sample taken for sequencing was blood buffy coat. The receptors were sampled from a woman aged 18 to 75 with a cervical HPV16 infection that either progressed to CIN3+ or cleared (not recorded which).

Notes on this clone: Coverage ceases 3 residues before the CDR3 finishes, and the germline J gene fills in the end. This chain uses TRBV7-8 with TRBJ2-7; 8 nucleotides agree with TRBD2. The CDR3 runs 16 residues. V dropped 1 base and J dropped 0; count of bases not matched to a gene: 5. CDR1 and CDR2 (germline): SGHVS, FQNEAQ. The DNA read from the CDR3 is TGTGCCAGCAGCTTAGGACGACTAGCGAGCTCCTACGAG. It specifies CASSLGRLASSYE. The whole CDR3 sequence reads CASSLGRLASSYEQYF.

Concerning this clone itself: The CDR3 goes on 3 residues after the read ends, and that part is filled in from the germline J gene. The rearrangement joins TRBV2 to TRBJ2-7; D unclear. CDR1 and CDR2 from the germline V gene are SNHLY and FYNNEI. The V and J ends lost 9 bases and 2 bases respectively, with 8 bases between them. CDR3 length equals 11 residues. CDR3 in amino acids: CASSSAYEQYF. CDR3 DNA (partial): TGTGCCAGTAGCAGCGCCTACGAG.

Worth noting for this clone: The read halts 3 residues ahead of the CDR3 end, with the missing end drawn from the germline J gene. The chain is built from TRBV19 and TRBJ1-1, with TRBD1 as a possible D gene (5 bases). Germline CDR1 and CDR2: LNHDA and SQIVND (reference sequence). V lost 1 base and J 4 bases, leaving 10 bases between the germline ends. This CDR3 has 14 residues. CDR3 bases read: TGTGCCAGTAGTATAGGCAGGGCCGGCACTGAA. This codes for CASSIGRAGTE. The CDR3 as a whole reads CASSIGRAGTEAFF.

Concerning this clone: The CDR3 is cut off 3 residues early in the read; its end comes from the germline J gene. The genes are TRBV20-1 and TRBJ2-1; 7 bases align to TRBD2. Trimming cost V 6 bases and J 0 bases; bases outside gene matches: 5. Germline V gene data show CDR1 as DFQATT and CDR2 as SNEGSKA (reference sequence). The CDR3 loop spans 14 amino acids. The DNA read from the CDR3 is TGCAGTGCCGAAAAGCGGGACTCCTACAATGAG. Translated: CSAEKRDSYNE. Given in full, the CDR3 is CSAEKRDSYNEQFF.

With regard to this clone: The read comes to an end 3 residues before the CDR3 does, leaving the germline J gene to fill in the end. The chain recombines TRBV6-1 with TRBJ2-7; D is uncertain. Germline V gives CDR1 MNHNS, CDR2 SASEGT. The CDR3 covers 13 residues. V shed 1 base and J shed 4 bases, with 8 bases lying between them. CDR3 DNA (partial): TGTGCCAGCAGTGAAGTGGAGCGTTACGAG. The encoded protein is CASSEVERYE. The entire CDR3 reads CASSEVERYEQYF.

With regard to this clone: The CDR3 is cut off 3 residues early in the read; its end comes from the germline J gene. This sequence joins TRBV11-1 and TRBJ2-1, with a tentative D call TRBD1 (6 bases). The CDR3 covers 13 residues. Germline V CDR1 and CDR2: SGHAT, FQDESV (reference sequence). With 4 bases removed from V and 2 bases from J, the gap between germline ends came to 6 bases. The CDR3 DNA, read in part, is TGTGCCAGCAGCTGGGACACCTACAATGAG. It codes for CASSWDTYNE. The whole CDR3 reads CASSWDTYNEQFF.

Regarding this clone: The read terminates 3 residues before the CDR3 end, so the remaining end is supplied by the germline J gene. The rearrangement joins TRBV20-1 to TRBJ1-1; perhaps TRBD1 as D (5 bases). This CDR3 is built from 13 residues. The germline V and J ends were trimmed by 1 base and 5 bases, with 11 bases remaining between them. In germline, CDR1 is DFQATT, CDR2 SNEGSKA (reference sequence). CDR3 DNA, as far as it was read: TGCAGTGCTAGAGTACGCAGGGAAACTGAA. It encodes CSARVRRETE. The complete CDR3 sequence is CSARVRRETEAFF.

In regard to this clone: Coverage ceases 3 residues before the CDR3 finishes, and the germline J gene fills in the end. This rearrangement joins TRBV5-1 to TRBJ2-3, with 10 bases fitting TRBD1. V shed 0 bases, J shed 4 bases, and the junction held 5 bases outside the gene matches. This CDR3 spans 16 amino acids. Looked up from germline, CDR1 is SGHRS and CDR2 is YFSETQ. This CDR3 reads CASSLGGQGVPDTQYF. The part of the CDR3 DNA that was read is TGCGCCAGCAGCTTGGGTGGACAGGGGGTTCCAGATACG. The full variable domain, with the rest looked up from reference TRBV5-1 and TRBJ2-3, is KAGVTQTPRYLIKTRGQQVTLSCSPISGHRSVSWYQQTPGQGLQFLFEYFSETQRNKGNFPGRFSGRQFSNSRSEMNVSTLELGDSALYLCASSLGGQGVPDTQYFGPGTRLTVL.

Remarks on this clone: The junction shows a germline mismatch at one end, possibly a read error. The CDR3 extends 3 residues past the end of the read, so its final part is completed from the germline J gene. The V call is TRBV4-2, the J call TRBJ2-4, with TRBD2 as a possible D gene (6 bases). Germline CDR1 and CDR2: LGHNA and YNFKEQ. The CDR3 contains 18 residues. CDR3 protein: CASSQGVSGVLGKNIQYF. The DNA read from the CDR3 is TGCGCCAGCAGCCAAGGGGTATCGGGGGTCTTGGGCAAAAACATT.

Regarding this clone: The read finishes 3 residues shy of the CDR3 end, and the germline J gene is used to complete it. This sequence joins TRBV5-1 and TRBJ1-6, with D possibly matching TRBD1 (5 bases). The CDR3 has 12 residues. V dropped 4 bases and J dropped 8 bases, with 7 bases sitting between them. Germline CDR1 reads SGHRS; CDR2 reads YFSETQ. CDR3 DNA, as far as it was read: TGCGCCAGCAGCACGGGGGATTCACCC. This codes for CASSTGDSP. The CDR3 in full is CASSTGDSPLHF.

The DNA read from the CDR3 is TGTGCCAGCAGTCGAGGGGGCGGGAGGACTGAA. Its translation: CASSRGGGRTE. The whole CDR3 sequence reads CASSRGGGRTEAFF. The chain couples TRBV13 to TRBJ1-1; 7 positions match TRBD1. Read sequence stops 3 residues before the CDR3 end, and the germline J gene provides the missing end. Germline CDR1 PRHDT, CDR2 FYEKMQ (reference sequence). The CDR3 runs to 14 residues. Trimming removed 6 bases from V and 5 bases from J; junction bases left unmatched: 9. Complete variable domain (other parts from reference TRBV13 and TRBJ1-1): AAGVIQSPRHLIKEKRETATLKCYPIPRHDTVYWYQQGPGQDPQFLISFYEKMQSDKGSIPDRFSAQQFSDYHSELNMSSLELGDSALYFCASSRGGGRTEAFFGQGTRLTVV.

Note on this clone: The read ends 3 residues shy of where the CDR3 ends; the end is completed using the germline J gene. The genes are TRBV6-2 or TRBV6-3 and TRBJ1-1, with D maybe TRBD1 (5 bases). The CDR3 loop spans 15 amino acids. CDR1 MNHEY and CDR2 SVGEGT come from the germline V gene. Trimming took 0 bases from V and 0 from J, leaving 8 bases between them. This CDR3 is CASSYSQGMNTEAFF. The CDR3 bases that were read are TGTGCCAGCAGTTACTCTCAGGGAATGAACACTGAA.

Remarks on this clone: The read gets to within 3 residues of the CDR3 end, and the germline J gene fills in the rest. The same CDR3 arises from other DNA sequences in this sample as well. The rearrangement uses TRBV5-1 and TRBJ2-1; the match to TRBD2 covers 11 bases. Germline CDR1 SGHRS, CDR2 YFSETQ. With V trimmed by 4 bases and J by 2 bases, 5 bases remained unmatched. The CDR3 runs 16 residues. The chain's CDR3 is CASSLSSGGTYNEQFF. Incomplete CDR3 DNA: TGCGCCAGCAGCCTTTCTAGCGGGGGGACCTACAATGAG.

For this clone: The CDR3 end falls 3 residues outside the read, so it is completed with the germline J gene. This chain connects TRBV7-6 to TRBJ2-7, with TRBD1 matching 8 bases. The CDR3 totals 13 residues. V was pared by 1 base and J by 5 bases, with 1 base of the junction left unmatched. CDR1 is SGHVS, CDR2 FNYEAQ, per germline. CDR3 DNA (partial): TGTGCCAGCAGCTTAGACAGGGGGGACGAG. It encodes CASSLDRGDE. The full CDR3 reads CASSLDRGDEQYF.

A remark on this clone: The read is 3 residues too short to cover the CDR3 end, so that end is filled in from the germline J gene. The chain couples TRBV2 to TRBJ2-3; TRBD2 aligns across 14 bases. CDR1 and CDR2 from the germline V gene are SNHLY and FYNNEI. The CDR3 runs 17 residues. CDR3: CASKGLAGVPEQETQYF. The part of the CDR3 DNA that was read is TGTGCCAGCAAGGGACTAGCGGGGGTCCCCGAGCAAGAGACG.

Note on this clone: The sequenced fragment ends 3 residues before the CDR3 boundary, so the rest is inferred from the germline J gene. The chain is built from TRBV14 and TRBJ2-7, with 8 bases matching TRBD1. Germline V gene lookup returns CDR1 SGHDN and CDR2 FVKESK. The junction had 5 bases not matched to a gene; V was cut back by 1 base and J by 3 bases. The CDR3 runs to 15 residues. Incomplete CDR3 DNA: TGTGCCAGCAGCCAAGGCAGGGGGCAGAGCTACGAG. Protein: CASSQGRGQSYE. The complete CDR3 protein is CASSQGRGQSYEQYF.

Concerning this clone: The missing CDR3 end, 3 residues past where the read stops, is filled in from the germline J gene. The chain joins TRBV28 to TRBJ2-7; D perhaps matches TRBD1 (6 bases). Germline CDR1 MDHEN, CDR2 SYDVKM. Trimming left V 8 bases short and J 2 bases short, with 16 bases between. The CDR3 has 14 amino acids. The CDR3 here is CASCSQGMPYEQYF. The part of the CDR3 DNA that was read is TGTGCCAGCTGCTCGCAGGGGATGCCCTACGAG.

As to this clone: The read terminates 3 residues before the CDR3 end, so the remaining end is supplied by the germline J gene. V is TRBV19 and J is TRBJ1-4; D is uncertain. Germline V gives CDR1 LNHDA, CDR2 SQIVND (reference sequence). The CDR3 extends over 13 amino acids. V lost 6 bases, J lost 3 bases, and 8 bases lay in between. The DNA read from the CDR3 is TGTGCCAGTAGGGAGGGCCCTAATGAAAAA. Translating gives CASREGPNEK. The full CDR3 reads CASREGPNEKLFF.

A remark on this clone: Read data end 3 residues before the CDR3 end; the end is taken from the germline J gene. J is TRBJ2-2 and V is TRBV5-6, with 10 bases matching TRBD2. The V gene's germline CDR1 is SGHDT and CDR2 YYEEEE. V lost 7 bases to trimming and J lost 5 bases; unmatched junction nucleotides: 8. CDR3 length equals 15 residues. CDR3 DNA (partial): TGTGCCAGCGCCTGGGGACTAGCGACAACCGGGGAG. Residues: CASAWGLATTGE. The CDR3 reads in full as CASAWGLATTGELFF.

Remarks on this clone: The observed sequence ends 3 residues before the CDR3 terminus, with the missing tail filled in from the germline J gene. V usage is TRBV20-1 and J usage is TRBJ2-3; D gene uncertain. This CDR3 is 16 amino acids long. The germline V gene has CDR1 DFQATT and CDR2 SNEGSKA (reference sequence). V lost 4 bases, J lost 0 bases, and 17 bases lay in between. Here the CDR3 reads CSAKALAVTSTDTQYF. The CDR3 DNA, read in part, is TGCAGTGCTAAAGCTCTCGCGGTCACTAGCACAGATACG.

Concerning this clone itself: The read finishes 3 residues shy of the CDR3 end, and the germline J gene is used to complete it. This rearrangement joins TRBV20-1 to TRBJ2-1; perhaps TRBD2 as D (6 bases). Germline assignment: CDR1 DFQATT and CDR2 SNEGSKA (reference sequence). V was shortened by 3 bases and J by 9 bases, with 18 bases between the two germline ends. This CDR3 has 14 amino acids. CDR3 amino acids: CSASRGGPASEQFF. The DNA read from the CDR3 is TGCAGTGCTAGTCGTGGAGGGCCTGCAAGTGAG.

A word on this clone: The read halts 3 residues ahead of the CDR3 end, with the missing end drawn from the germline J gene. This chain joins TRBV19 and TRBJ2-4; 10 positions match TRBD1. The CDR3 contains 14 residues. Germline CDR1 LNHDA, CDR2 SQIVND (reference sequence). Partial CDR3 DNA: TGTGCCAGTAGTCCAGGACAGGGGGGCTATGGT. Its protein product is CASSPGQGGYG. In full, the CDR3 reads CASSPGQGGYGQYF.

On this clone: The read gets to within 3 residues of the CDR3 end, and the germline J gene fills in the rest. The chain joins TRBV20-1 to TRBJ2-7, with 15 bases matching TRBD2. Germline CDR1 reads DFQATT; CDR2 reads SNEGSKA (reference sequence). The CDR3 consists of 17 residues. The V segment lost 6 bases and the J segment 5 bases; nucleotides outside the gene matches: 14. The covered CDR3 bases are TGCAGTGCGCAGGGACTAGCGGGGGGAGCAATACCCCACGAG. It codes for CSAQGLAGGAIPHE. The entire CDR3 is CSAQGLAGGAIPHEQYF.

As concerns this clone: The sequence runs out 3 residues before the end of the CDR3; the remainder is reconstructed from the germline J gene. The rearrangement links TRBV19 to TRBJ2-1; D unresolved. Germline V gives CDR1 LNHDA, CDR2 SQIVND (reference sequence). Trimming cost V 1 base and J 2 bases, with 9 bases left between them. The CDR3 consists of 15 residues. CDR3 loop: CASSIGLMTYNEQFF. The DNA read from the CDR3 is TGTGCCAGTAGTATAGGACTCATGACCTACAATGAG.

With regard to this clone: The read ends 3 residues before the CDR3 terminus; that terminus is restored from the germline J gene. This chain links TRBV7-8 with TRBJ2-7; 14 bases line up with TRBD2. CDR1 and CDR2 from the germline V gene are SGHVS and FQNEAQ. The CDR3 has 16 residues. V was pared by 6 bases and J by 2 bases, with 6 bases of the junction left unmatched. The CDR3 bases that were read are TGTGCCAGCAGAACCGGGACTAGCGGGGGCCCCTACGAG. Translated, it gives CASRTGTSGGPYE. The entire CDR3 sequence reads CASRTGTSGGPYEQYF.

To note about this clone: At one end the junction does not follow the germline gene, possibly because of a read error. CDR3 amino acids: CASSLGQIYRYTF. The DNA read from the CDR3 is TGTGCCAGCAGCCTGGGACAGATCTATCGC. The chain recombines TRBV11-3 with TRBJ1-2; 7 bases map to TRBD1. The read ends 3 residues before the CDR3 terminus; that terminus is restored from the germline J gene. This CDR3 comprises 13 residues. Germline values: CDR1 SGHNT, CDR2 YENEEA.

For this clone: The read halts 3 residues ahead of the CDR3 end, with the missing end drawn from the germline J gene. This chain uses TRBV18 with TRBJ1-2; D is perhaps TRBD1 (6 bases). Germline CDR1 and CDR2: KGHSH and LQKENI. The CDR3 length is 19 residues. CDR3 DNA (partial): TGTGCCAGCTCACCAGTAATTGGGACTAGCGGGGGGCCTACCTACGAC. Its translation is CASSPVIGTSGGPTYD. The CDR3, in full, reads CASSPVIGTSGGPTYDYTF.

On this clone itself: The read terminates 3 residues ahead of where the CDR3 ends, so the germline J gene completes it. This chain joins TRBV20-1 and TRBJ2-1; maybe TRBD2 (6 bases). Germline CDR1 is DFQATT and CDR2 is SNEGSKA (reference sequence). This CDR3 contains 16 residues. V was trimmed by 5 bases and J by 0 bases, leaving 17 bases between them. CDR3 amino acids: CSASGTRTSSYNEQFF. The part of the CDR3 DNA that was read is TGCAGTGCTTCCGGGACTCGTACATCCTCCTACAATGAG.

Remarks on this clone: From the germline J gene comes the end of the CDR3, since the read stops 3 residues before it. The V gene is TRBV7-3, the J gene TRBJ2-1, with TRBD2 identical over 9 bases. The CDR3 has 15 amino acids. Trimming at V came to 2 bases and at J to 8 bases, leaving 7 bases not matched to a gene. Germline V gene data show CDR1 as SGHTA and CDR2 as FQGTGA. The sequenced CDR3 bases are TGTGCCAGCAGCTTAGGACTAGCGAGTGCCTATGAG. It yields the protein CASSLGLASAYE. The complete CDR3 reads CASSLGLASAYEQFF.

A word on this clone: The CDR3 end lies 3 residues beyond the end of the read and is filled in from the germline J gene. This rearrangement joins TRBV5-1 to TRBJ2-3, with 13 bases that match TRBD2. Germline assignment: CDR1 SGHRS and CDR2 YFSETQ. CDR3 length: 16 residues. Trimming took 4 bases from V and 5 from J; bases not matched to a gene: 7. CDR3 bases read: TGCGCCAGCAGCCCTGGAAGGACTAGCGGGAGAGATACG. This translates into CASSPGRTSGRDT. The CDR3 as a whole reads CASSPGRTSGRDTQYF.

A note on this clone: The read finishes 3 residues shy of the CDR3 end, and the germline J gene is used to complete it. The V gene is TRBV5-1, the J gene TRBJ2-2; weak D call: TRBD1 (5 bases). The CDR3 has 16 residues. The V end was cut by 1 base, the J end by 1 base, with 11 bases between. Germline V lookup: CDR1 SGHRS, CDR2 YFSETQ. The CDR3 bases that were read are TGCGCCAGCAGCTTGTCGCAGGGCATGAACACCGGGGAG. Translated, it gives CASSLSQGMNTGE. The whole CDR3 region reads CASSLSQGMNTGELFF.

CDR3 sequence: CATSDPTGYEQYF. The CDR3 DNA, read in part, is TGTGCCACCAGTGATCCCACCGGTTACGAG. The chain recombines TRBV24-1 with TRBJ2-7, with unresolved D. The read terminates 3 residues before the CDR3 end, so the remaining end is supplied by the germline J gene. The CDR3 extends over 13 amino acids. Germline V CDR1 and CDR2: KGHDR, SFDVKD. Trimming took 3 bases from V and 4 from J, leaving 9 bases between them.